Following are 31 T cell receptor beta chains from one sample sequenced in a study of read filtering for tumor transcriptome and immune sequencing. This library used about 400 ng RNA and molecular barcoded adaptors spanning alpha/delta and beta/gamma chains. Each CDR3 protein gets one entry after TCRdb re-called the reads with MiXCR. This table holds approximately 41,000 distinct CDR3 sequences, 10% to 15% found once. The sample consisted of a population of CD138-negative cells sorted from bone marrow. The receptors here all came from a donor at least 40 years old with multiple myeloma.

Many counts were recorded for this clonotype. This chain links TRBV12-5 with TRBJ2-5, with 14 nucleotides matching TRBD2. This CDR3 is built from 20 residues. V trimming: 5 bases; J trimming: 1 base; junction bases outside the gene matches: 15. From germline, CDR1 is LGHNT and CDR2 FRNRAP. For the CDR3, the DNA is TGTGCTAGTGGTCCCGAGGGACTAGCGGGAGTATGGGGCACCCAAGAGACCCAGTACTTC. Protein product: CASGPEGLAGVWGTQETQYF.

At least ten counts were recorded for this clonotype. The V and J genes are TRBV28 and TRBJ2-7, with unresolved D. The germline V and J ends were trimmed by 5 bases and 3 bases, with 17 bases remaining between them. CDR3 length equals 15 residues. Germline CDR1 reads MDHEN; CDR2 reads SYDVKM. The CDR3 spells CASSPPNRANYEQYF. Written as DNA, the CDR3 is TGTGCCAGCAGTCCCCCAAACCGGGCCAACTACGAGCAGTACTTC.

In the case of this clonotype: One end of the junction does not line up with germline, which may come from a read error. This chain links TRBV11-1 with TRBJ2-1, with D possibly matching TRBD2 (5 bases). The CDR3 runs 19 residues. The germline gives CDR1 SGHAT, CDR2 FQDESV (reference sequence). The CDR3 nucleotides are TGTGCCAGCAGCTTTTCGGCTAGCAGAAATATTCGCTCCTGCAATGAGCAGTTCTTC. Translation: CASSFSASRNIRSCNEQFF.

The chain joins TRBV6-2 or TRBV6-3 to TRBJ2-5; 8 bases agree with TRBD2. With 0 bases clipped from V and 2 bases from J, the junction kept 8 bases outside the gene matches. CDR3 length equals 17 residues. Germline values: CDR1 MNHEY, CDR2 SVGEGT. The CDR3: CASSYSTAGGHQETQYF. CDR3 nucleotide sequence: TGTGCCAGCAGTTACTCCACGGCGGGAGGACATCAAGAGACCCAGTACTTC.

This clonotype was counted ten times or more. The genes are TRBV14 and TRBJ2-3; D remains unclear. V lost 0 bases to trimming and J lost 10 bases, with 8 bases between them. The CDR3 is made up of 12 amino acids. The germline CDR1 and CDR2 sequences are SGHDN and FVKESK. This CDR3 reads CASSQDTRSQYF. The DNA of the CDR3 is TGTGCCAGCAGCCAAGACACGAGGTCGCAGTATTTT. Supplemented by reference TRBV14 and TRBJ2-3, the full variable domain reads EAGVTQFPSHSVIEKGQTVTLRCDPISGHDNLYWYRRVMGKEIKFLLHFVKESKQDESGMPNNRFLAERTGGTYSTLKVQPAELEDSGVYFCASSQDTRSQYFGPGTRLTVL.

This clonotype was seen ten or more times. This sequence joins TRBV29-1 and TRBJ2-1, with 9 bases matching TRBD2. The CDR3 is made up of 13 amino acids. Germline CDR1 is SQVTM and CDR2 is ANQGSEA. Trimming took 3 bases from V and 9 from J; bases not matched to a gene: 6. As DNA, the CDR3 is TGCAGCGTTGAGTGGCGGGAGGGCCGTGAGCAGTTCTTC. It encodes CSVEWREGREQFF.

There are many counts of this clonotype. The V and J genes are TRBV3-1 and TRBJ2-1, with 14 nucleotides matching TRBD2. The germline gives CDR1 LGHDT, CDR2 YNNKEL (reference sequence). This CDR3 comprises 17 residues. V was pared by 6 bases and J by 10 bases, with 14 bases of the junction left unmatched. Here the CDR3 reads CASRPTGTSGSPGEQFF. CDR3 nucleotide sequence: TGTGCCAGCAGACCCACCGGGACTAGCGGGAGTCCAGGAGAGCAGTTCTTC.

There are a few counts of this clonotype. The CDR3 protein is CASSESAGGPNTGELFF. CDR3 coding DNA: TGCGCCAGCAGTGAGTCGGCAGGGGGCCCGAACACCGGGGAGCTGTTTTTT. The chain carries TRBV10-2 and TRBJ2-2, with 8 bases identical to TRBD1. CDR3 length: 17 residues. Trimming at V came to 0 bases and at J to 0 bases, leaving 3 bases not matched to a gene. Germline values: CDR1 WSHSY, CDR2 SAAADI.

This clonotype has at least ten counts. DNA of the CDR3: TGTGCCAGCAGCCAAGGGCGGAGGGATCAGCCCCAGCATTTT. Protein: CASSQGRRDQPQHF. The chain joins TRBV3-1 to TRBJ1-5; no reliable D call. V dropped 1 base and J dropped 5 bases, with 9 bases sitting between them. The CDR3 is made up of 14 amino acids. CDR1 LGHDT and CDR2 YNNKEL come from the germline V gene (reference sequence).

This clonotype was counted once. This sequence is one base from a far larger clone and is likely a read error. This sequence joins TRBV7-2 and TRBJ2-1; D call uncertain. The CDR3 contains 15 residues. Germline V gene lookup returns CDR1 SGHTA and CDR2 FQGNSA. The chain's CDR3 is CASSLTPLGYSEQFF. Here the CDR3 DNA reads TGTGCCAGCAGCTTAACACCATTAGGGTACAGTGAGCAGTTCTTC.

This clonotype was counted many times. The rearrangement uses TRBV20-1 and TRBJ1-1, with D perhaps matching TRBD1 (5 bases). Germline V gene sequence: CDR1 DFQATT, CDR2 SNEGSKA (reference sequence). V lost 2 bases and J 1 base, leaving 11 bases between the germline ends. CDR3 length: 14 residues. CDR3 in DNA: TGCAGTGCTAGATTGAGGGGCCAGAACACTGAAGCTTTCTTT. Translating gives CSARLRGQNTEAFF.

This clonotype was recorded many times. This rearrangement joins TRBV24-1 to TRBJ2-1, with 7 bases matching TRBD2. The CDR3 extends over 14 amino acids. Germline CDR1 and CDR2: KGHDR and SFDVKD. The V gene end was trimmed by 4 bases and the J gene end by 3 bases; junction bases not matched to a gene: 2. The CDR3: CATSDWEGYNEQFF. As DNA, the CDR3 is TGTGCCACCAGTGACTGGGAGGGCTACAATGAGCAGTTCTTC.

The genes are TRBV5-6 and TRBJ2-7; D is perhaps TRBD2 (6 bases). Deletions cut 4 bases from V and 0 bases from J, with 17 bases between. The CDR3 is 16 residues long. Germline loops: CDR1 SGHDT, CDR2 YYEEEE. The CDR3 nucleotides read TGTGCCAGCAGCGGACTAATTAGGGGTCGCTCCTACGAGCAGTACTTC. Translation gives CASSGLIRGRSYEQYF.

The rearrangement uses TRBV29-1 and TRBJ2-4, with 9 nucleotides matching TRBD2. Germline CDR1 is SQVTM and CDR2 is ANQGSEA. This CDR3 spans 15 amino acids. With 6 bases clipped from V and 3 bases from J, the junction kept 9 bases outside the gene matches. This CDR3 reads CSVDGSGSGKNIQYF. CDR3 nucleotide sequence: TGCAGCGTGGACGGTAGCGGGAGTGGCAAAAACATTCAGTACTTC. Together with reference TRBV29-1 and TRBJ2-4, the CDR3 gives the full variable domain: SAVISQKPSRDICQRGTSLTIQCQVDSQVTMMFWYRQQPGQSLTLIATANQGSEATYESGFVIDKFPISRPNLTFSTLTVSNMSPEDSSIYLCSVDGSGSGKNIQYFGAGTRLSVL.

This rearrangement joins TRBV15 to TRBJ1-5; TRBD1 might be the D (6 bases). Per germline, CDR1 LNHNV and CDR2 YYDKDF (reference sequence). The CDR3 has 21 amino acids. V shed 4 bases and J shed 6 bases, with 34 bases lying between them. The CDR3 region is CATSKVVRETGLRTGGQPQHF. CDR3 sequence (DNA): TGTGCCACCAGCAAAGTCGTTCGTGAGACAGGATTGAGAACGGGCGGTCAGCCCCAGCATTTT.

The chain links TRBV6-5 to TRBJ2-7, with 7 bases fitting TRBD1. The V gene end was trimmed by 2 bases and the J gene end by 5 bases; junction bases not matched to a gene: 12. CDR1 and CDR2 (germline): MNHEY, SVGAGI. The CDR3 loop spans 16 amino acids. The CDR3 protein is CASSYTPGTAIHEQYF. CDR3 DNA sequence: TGTGCCAGCAGTTACACTCCCGGGACAGCCATTCACGAGCAGTACTTC.

This clonotype came up many times. The chain carries TRBV27 and TRBJ2-1, with a weak D call TRBD2 (6 bases). CDR3 size: 15 residues. Per germline, CDR1 MNHEY and CDR2 SMNVEV (reference sequence). Trimming removed 4 bases from V and 8 bases from J, with 18 bases in between. The CDR3, as DNA: TGTGCCAGCAGTTCCCCTAGCGCTACCGGGGATGAGCAGTTCTTC. Protein sequence: CASSSPSATGDEQFF.

This clonotype was observed at least ten times. The V gene is TRBV20-1, the J gene TRBJ2-2; D unclear. This CDR3 is 14 amino acids long. Germline CDR1 and CDR2: DFQATT and SNEGSKA (reference sequence). Trimming cost V 4 bases and J 4 bases, with 13 bases left between them. CDR3 DNA sequence: TGCAGTGCTAAAAGGGCGGTGGGCACCGGGGAGCTGTTTTTT. Protein: CSAKRAVGTGELFF.

About this clonotype: The final CDR3 position lacks the conserved phenylalanine or tryptophan, pointing to a likely read error. The DNA is left out, because the CDR3 cannot be placed on it with certainty; the CDR3 is given as TCRdb lists it. This rearrangement joins TRBV7-8 to TRBJ1-5; no check of the table's D call, TRBD1, against the DNA was made. The CDR3 has 16 residues if both end residues are counted. The V gene's germline CDR1 is SGHVS and CDR2 FQNEAQ. The CDR3 is CASSLLRGRIGQPHHL.

This clonotype occurred many times. V is TRBV7-2 and J is TRBJ1-5; tentative D call: TRBD1 (5 bases). The CDR3 covers 15 residues. Per germline, CDR1 SGHTA and CDR2 FQGNSA. V was cut by 1 base and J by 6 bases, with 13 bases left in between. The DNA for the CDR3 is TGTGCCAGCAGCTTAGGGGCAGGGCGCGGTCAGCCCCAGCATTTT. Its protein is CASSLGAGRGQPQHF. Looking up the rest from reference TRBV7-2 and TRBJ1-5 gives the full variable domain: GAGVSQSPSNKVTEKGKDVELRCDPISGHTALYWYRQSLGQGLEFLIYFQGNSAPDKSGLPSDRFSAERTGGSVSTLTIQRTQQEDSAVYLCASSLGAGRGQPQHFGDGTRLSIL.

This clonotype showed up many times. V is TRBV5-4 and J is TRBJ2-3, with 9 nucleotides matching TRBD2. The CDR3 covers 16 residues. Germline CDR1 SGHNT, CDR2 YYREEE (reference sequence). The V gene end was trimmed by 4 bases and the J gene end by 1 base; junction bases not matched to a gene: 7. The CDR3 DNA reads as TGTGCCAGCAGCGGCATTCAGCGGGAGGGCACAGATACGCAGTATTTT. It yields the protein CASSGIQREGTDTQYF.

At least ten counts were recorded for this clonotype. This chain joins TRBV28 and TRBJ2-2; a weak D match, TRBD2 (6 bases). The germline gives CDR1 MDHEN, CDR2 SYDVKM. V lost 10 bases and J lost 4, with 16 bases in between. The CDR3 length is 14 residues. The CDR3: CATRTGSFTGELFF. The CDR3 region has the DNA TGTGCCACCAGAACCGGGAGTTTCACCGGGGAGCTGTTTTTT. Together with reference TRBV28 and TRBJ2-2, the CDR3 gives the full variable domain: DVKVTQSSRYLVKRTGEKVFLECVQDMDHENMFWYRQDPGLGLRLIYFSYDVKMKEKGDIPEGYSVSREKKERFSLILESASTNQTSMYLCATRTGSFTGELFFGEGSRLTVL.

Regarding this clonotype: This may arise from a read error, as a much more abundant clone is one base away. The rearrangement joins TRBV20-1 to TRBJ2-5; no clear D gene. The J call could be wrong; TRBJ2-1 is a better fit for the DNA end. This CDR3 is built from 13 residues. Germline V lookup: CDR1 DFQATT, CDR2 SNEGSKA (reference sequence). The CDR3 spells CSAPFRVGETQFF. CDR3 nucleotides: TGCAGTGCTCCCTTCCGGGTCGGAGAGACCCAGTTCTTC.

This clonotype was seen ten or more times. This sequence joins TRBV7-2 and TRBJ2-3, with a weak D call TRBD1 (6 bases). Germline loops: CDR1 SGHTA, CDR2 FQGNSA. The CDR3 extends over 15 amino acids. Trimming removed 2 bases from V and 11 bases from J, with 20 bases in between. The CDR3 protein is CASSLTIDRQGKQYF. The CDR3 DNA reads TGTGCCAGCAGCTTAACTATCGACAGGCAGGGCAAGCAGTATTTT.

This clonotype occurred many times. This chain links TRBV28 with TRBJ1-5; TRBD1 aligns across 9 bases. V trimming: 6 bases; J trimming: 9 bases; junction bases outside the gene matches: 9. CDR3 length: 14 amino acids. Per the germline V gene, CDR1 is MDHEN and CDR2 is SYDVKM. The CDR3 loop is CASRSGTGYRPQHF. The DNA for the CDR3 is TGTGCCAGCAGGTCCGGGACAGGGTATCGGCCCCAGCATTTT.

At least ten counts were recorded for this clonotype. The rearrangement joins TRBV5-1 to TRBJ1-4; no reliable D call. This CDR3 region has 16 residues. Trimming pared 0 bases from V and 7 bases from J, leaving 16 bases between. The germline CDR1 and CDR2 sequences are SGHRS and YFSETQ. The CDR3 sequence: CASSLAGRQEAEKLFF. The CDR3, as DNA: TGCGCCAGCAGCTTGGCCGGCAGGCAGGAGGCTGAAAAACTGTTTTTT. Combining the CDR3 with reference TRBV5-1 and TRBJ1-4 gives the whole variable domain KAGVTQTPRYLIKTRGQQVTLSCSPISGHRSVSWYQQTPGQGLQFLFEYFSETQRNKGNFPGRFSGRQFSNSRSEMNVSTLELGDSALYLCASSLAGRQEAEKLFFGSGTQLSVL.

This clonotype was seen at least ten times. V and J are TRBV10-1 and TRBJ2-7; the D gene is possibly TRBD2 (6 bases). With 2 bases removed from V and 6 bases from J, the gap between germline ends came to 14 bases. This CDR3 is built from 14 residues. Germline values: CDR1 WNHNN, CDR2 SYGVQD (reference sequence). The CDR3 sequence is CASSEDRGGTEQYF. As DNA, the CDR3 is TGCGCCAGCAGTGAGGATCGAGGAGGGACCGAGCAGTACTTC.

Many counts were recorded for this clonotype. The rearrangement uses TRBV2 and TRBJ2-3, with 12 nucleotides matching TRBD2. Germline CDR1 is SNHLY and CDR2 is FYNNEI. This CDR3 comprises 16 residues. The trim removed 6 bases at V and 6 bases at J, leaving 10 bases unmatched. CDR3 in DNA: TGTGCCAGCAGCCCAACAACTAGCGGGAGGCGCGATACGCAGTATTTT. Protein sequence: CASSPTTSGRRDTQYF.

This clonotype has ten or more counts. The V call is TRBV14, the J call TRBJ2-1; possible D gene TRBD2, 5 bases. The CDR3 has 15 amino acids. Germline V lookup: CDR1 SGHDN, CDR2 FVKESK. Trimming shortened V by 1 base and J by 3 bases, and 10 bases separated the two germline ends. CDR3 sequence (DNA): TGTGCCAGCAGCCAAGTGGCCGGAGGCTACAATGAGCAGTTCTTC. It translates to CASSQVAGGYNEQFF.

The chain joins TRBV20-1 to TRBJ2-7, with D possibly called TRBD1 or TRBD2 (5 bases each). The V gene lost 6 bases and the J gene lost 2 bases, with 14 bases spanning the gap. This CDR3 is built from 13 residues. The germline gives CDR1 DFQATT, CDR2 SNEGSKA (reference sequence). The CDR3 protein is CSATHGGAYEQYF. For the CDR3, the DNA is TGCAGTGCGACCCATGGGGGAGCCTACGAGCAGTACTTC.

About this clonotype: This may come from a read error, since a much larger clone is one base off. The gene calls are TRBV4-3 and TRBJ2-1; 8 bases match TRBD2. Per the germline V gene, CDR1 is LGHNA and CDR2 is YSLEER. After removal of 2 bases from V and 12 bases from J, the junction contained 18 bases not matched to a gene. This CDR3 has 17 residues. The CDR3: CASSQHSGMSSYSGQFF. CDR3 coding DNA: TGCGCCAGCAGCCAACATAGCGGGATGAGCTCCTACAGTGGGCAGTTCTTC.